Below, 23 T cell receptor beta chains from the same sample are listed, as sequenced in a study of blood T cells in healthy people across ages. Through a sample-barcoded 5' primer and a J-beta primer mix, a second PCR was run for 7 to 11 cycles. Each CDR3 protein gets one entry after TCRdb re-called the 5' RACE reads with MiXCR. Among about a million distinct CDR3 sequences, just over 50% were seen once, and the ten largest hold about a fifth. Material: blood. Receptors originate from a woman between 55 and 75 years old in good health.

This clonotype was detected once. This chain connects TRBV29-1 to TRBJ2-5, with TRBD2 matching over 10 bases. V lost 6 bases, J lost 3 bases, and 7 bases stayed unmatched. Germline V lookup: CDR1 SQVTM, CDR2 ANQGSEA. The CDR3 is made up of 14 amino acids. The DNA for the CDR3 is TGCAGCGTGTTTCTAGCGGGGGCTGAAGAGACCCAGTACTTC. It encodes CSVFLAGAEETQYF.

This clonotype was found many times. The chain has TRBV29-1 and TRBJ2-5, with D possibly TRBD2 on 6 matching bases. Trimming pared 4 bases from V and 5 bases from J, leaving 11 bases between. This CDR3 contains 12 residues. Germline CDR1 and CDR2: SQVTM and ANQGSEA. The CDR3 DNA reads TGCAGCGTTGGGCGGGGTCGTGAGACCCAGTACTTC. Its translation is CSVGRGRETQYF.

This clonotype was picked up one time. The chain employs TRBV20-1 and TRBJ2-7; 7 positions agree with TRBD1. The CDR3 extends over 13 amino acids. V lost 3 bases, J lost 3 bases, and 5 bases stayed unmatched. CDR1 is DFQATT, CDR2 SNEGSKA, per germline (reference sequence). The chain's CDR3 is CSASGDSNYEQYF. The CDR3 nucleotides are TGCAGTGCTAGTGGGGACAGCAACTACGAGCAGTACTTC.

J is TRBJ2-5 and V is TRBV12-3 or TRBV12-4; 10 bases match TRBD2. The length of the CDR3 is 15 residues. J lost 4 bases, V lost 4 bases, and 6 bases had no gene match. This CDR3 is CASSYLAGVVETQYF. CDR3 nucleotides: TGTGCCAGCAGTTATCTAGCGGGAGTTGTAGAGACCCAGTACTTC.

This clonotype was picked up a small number of times. This chain connects TRBV10-3 to TRBJ2-3, with 7 bases that match TRBD2. CDR1 is ENHRY and CDR2 is SYGVKD in the germline V gene. This CDR3 is built from 12 residues. With 10 bases clipped from V and 3 bases from J, the junction kept 4 bases outside the gene matches. CDR3 sequence: CATRGGTDTQYF. DNA for the CDR3: TGTGCCACTCGGGGAGGGACAGATACGCAGTATTTT.

The genes are TRBV5-1 and TRBJ2-4, with D tentatively TRBD1 (5 bases). The DNA matches TRBJ2-7 better at its end, which makes the J call doubtful. Germline V gene data show CDR1 as SGHRS and CDR2 as YFSETQ. The length of the CDR3 is 16 residues. CDR3 nucleotide sequence: TGCGCCAGCAGCCTTGATGGCCAGGGCTTCCTCTACGAGCAGTACTTC. This codes for CASSLDGQGFLYEQYF.

In DNA form, the CDR3 reads TGCAGTGCTAGAAGGACAGGGAGGGGAGAGACCCAGTACTTC. Translated: CSARRTGRGETQYF. The chain couples TRBV20-1 to TRBJ2-5; tentatively, D is TRBD1 (8 bases). V lost 2 bases and J 4 bases, leaving 14 bases between the germline ends. The germline gives CDR1 DFQATT, CDR2 SNEGSKA (reference sequence). CDR3 length: 14 amino acids.

This clonotype has just one count. With a much larger clone just one base away, this may be a read error. This chain joins TRBV20-1 and TRBJ2-7; D not resolved. V dropped 5 bases and J dropped 8 bases, with 25 bases sitting between them. Germline V gene sequence: CDR1 DFQATT, CDR2 SNEGSKA (reference sequence). There are 15 residues in the CDR3. Written as DNA, the CDR3 is TGCAGTGCTCAAAGATCGGATGGAGAGGAGAACAAGCAGTACTTC. Its protein product is CSAQRSDGEENKQYF.

To note about this clonotype: One junction end disagrees with the germline gene, perhaps due to a read error. V is TRBV29-1 and J is TRBJ1-1, with TRBD1 matching over 7 bases. The CDR3 contains 17 residues. The V gene's germline CDR1 is SQVTM and CDR2 ANQGSEA. Here the CDR3 DNA reads TGCAGCGTTGAATTAAGACAGGGCAGGCTATGGAACACCGAAGCTTTCTTT. Amino acid sequence: CSVELRQGRLWNTEAFF. Full variable domain (rest looked up from reference TRBV29-1 and TRBJ1-1): SAVISQKPSRDICQRGTSLTIQCQVDSQVTMMFWYRQQPGQSLTLIATANQGSEATYESGFVIDKFPISRPNLTFSTLTVSNMSPEDSSIYLCSVELRQGRLWNTEAFFGQGTRLTVV.

Here the CDR3 reads CASSPILLETQYF. CDR3 bases: TGTGCCAGCAGCCCCATTCTTTTGGAGACCCAGTACTTC. J is TRBJ2-5 and V is TRBV28; D gene unclear. Germline V CDR1 and CDR2: MDHEN, SYDVKM. Trimming took 6 bases from V and 5 from J, leaving 13 bases between them. The CDR3 is 13 amino acids.

This clonotype was counted only a few times. J is TRBJ2-5 and V is TRBV3-1; a possible D gene is TRBD1 (6 bases). The last part of the DNA fits TRBJ2-7 better; the J call may be wrong. This CDR3 spans 15 amino acids. CDR1 LGHDT and CDR2 YNNKEL come from the germline V gene (reference sequence). DNA for the CDR3: TGTGCCAGCAGCCACCAAACGGACAGCCTCTCCGAGCAGTACTTC. It is translated as CASSHQTDSLSEQYF.

This clonotype has more than one count but fewer than ten. The genes are TRBV29-1 and TRBJ2-1; 8 bases are shared with TRBD1. Germline loops: CDR1 SQVTM, CDR2 ANQGSEA. CDR3 length equals 13 residues. V was pared by 6 bases and J by 3 bases, with 4 bases of the junction left unmatched. The CDR3 protein is CSVDREIYNEQFF. The CDR3 DNA follows: TGCAGCGTGGACAGGGAGATCTACAATGAGCAGTTCTTC.

To note about this clonotype: Sequence at one end of the junction differs from germline and may be a read error. The chain carries TRBV4-1 and TRBJ2-3; either TRBD1 or TRBD2 may supply D (5 bases each). This CDR3 region has 18 residues. Per germline, CDR1 MGHRA and CDR2 YSYEKL. The CDR3 DNA is TGCGCCAGCAGCCAAGGATTATCGGGACCAAGAATCACAGATGCGCAGTATTTT. It is translated as CASSQGLSGPRITDAQYF.

V and J are TRBV10-2 and TRBJ2-3, with TRBD2 matching over 9 bases. CDR1 WSHSY and CDR2 SAAADI come from the germline V gene. V shed 5 bases, J shed 3 bases, and the junction held 18 bases outside the gene matches. The CDR3 is made up of 19 amino acids. The CDR3 DNA reads as TGCGCCAGCAGTAGGGGTTTAGCGGGGGTGGTGGTAGGAACAGATACGCAGTATTTT. Its protein product is CASSRGLAGVVVGTDTQYF.

This clonotype was recorded once. The J gene is TRBJ2-4, the V gene TRBV5-4; no clear D. The V gene's germline CDR1 is SGHNT and CDR2 YYREEE (reference sequence). V lost 1 base to trimming and J lost 8 bases, with 16 bases between them. The CDR3 has 15 amino acids. CDR3 DNA sequence: TGTGCCAGCAGCTTGTCCTTCGGACGAGGAGACATTCAGTACTTC. Residues: CASSLSFGRGDIQYF. The entire variable domain, with the rest obtained from reference TRBV5-4 and TRBJ2-4, is as follows: ETGVTQSPTHLIKTRGQQVTLRCSSQSGHNTVSWYQQALGQGPQFIFQYYREEENGRGNFPPRFSGLQFPNYSSELNVNALELDDSALYLCASSLSFGRGDIQYFGAGTRLSVL.

In this sample, this clonotype turned up many times. The rearrangement links TRBV11-2 to TRBJ2-1, with TRBD2 identical over 8 bases. V lost 2 bases to trimming and J lost 7 bases; unmatched junction nucleotides: 7. Germline V CDR1 and CDR2: SGHAT, FQNNGV. CDR3 length: 15 residues. Here the CDR3 DNA reads TGTGCCAGCAGCTTAAGAAGCGGGAGAGGGAATGAGCAGTTCTTC. Encoded protein: CASSLRSGRGNEQFF.

The chain links TRBV4-1 to TRBJ2-7, with a weak D call TRBD2 (5 bases). Trimming cost V 8 bases and J 3 bases, with 14 bases left between them. Germline V CDR1 and CDR2: MGHRA, YSYEKL. The CDR3 runs to 13 residues. This CDR3 reads CASASSLIYEQYF. The CDR3 DNA reads TGCGCCAGCGCGTCTAGCCTTATCTACGAGCAGTACTTC.

This clonotype was seen only a few times. The J gene is TRBJ1-1, the V gene TRBV7-3, with TRBD1 matching 7 bases. The length of the CDR3 is 15 residues. V lost 3 bases to trimming and J lost 4 bases; unmatched junction nucleotides: 8. Germline values: CDR1 SGHTA, CDR2 FQGTGA. CDR3 DNA: TGTGCCAGCAGCTTCCAGGGGGGCGTTTCCACTGAAGCTTTCTTT. It specifies CASSFQGGVSTEAFF.

The chain carries TRBV7-9 and TRBJ2-3; the D gene is possibly TRBD1 (6 bases). Trimming pared 5 bases from V and 4 bases from J, leaving 16 bases between. CDR3 length: 15 residues. The germline V gene encodes CDR1 SEHNR and CDR2 FQNEAQ (reference sequence). The CDR3 sequence: CASSQWDTNADTQYF. CDR3 sequence (DNA): TGTGCCAGCAGCCAATGGGACACCAACGCAGATACGCAGTATTTT.

Here the CDR3 reads CASSPGRTGGNTEAFF. CDR3 DNA sequence: TGTGCCAGCAGTCCAGGCCGGACAGGGGGGAACACTGAAGCTTTCTTT. The gene calls are TRBV12-3 or TRBV12-4 and TRBJ1-1; 10 nucleotides line up with TRBD1. The CDR3 contains 16 residues. V lost 5 bases, J lost 1 base, and 7 bases stayed unmatched.

This clonotype was counted many times. This sequence joins TRBV5-6 and TRBJ1-1; D is uncertain. V was clipped by 0 bases and J by 1 base, with 13 bases between them. This CDR3 has 16 residues. CDR1 SGHDT and CDR2 YYEEEE come from the germline V gene. The CDR3 protein is CASSLGVPEGNTEAFF. Here the CDR3 DNA reads TGTGCCAGCAGCTTGGGAGTTCCCGAGGGGAACACTGAAGCTTTCTTT.

This chain links TRBV24-1 with TRBJ2-3, with TRBD2 matching over 7 bases. CDR3 size: 16 residues. The V gene's germline CDR1 is KGHDR and CDR2 SFDVKD. V shed 4 bases, J shed 2 bases, and the junction held 8 bases outside the gene matches. The CDR3 sequence is CATSDPGTTSTDTQYF. The CDR3 DNA sequence: TGTGCCACCAGTGACCCCGGGACTACCTCCACAGATACGCAGTATTTT.

V gene TRBV12-3 or TRBV12-4 combines with J gene TRBJ2-1; 12 bases are a match to TRBD2. The CDR3 is 15 amino acids. V shed 1 base and J 9 bases; nucleotides not matched to a gene: 4. The CDR3 here is CASSLVGLAGTEQFF. CDR3 sequence (DNA): TGTGCCAGCAGTTTAGTTGGACTAGCGGGAACTGAGCAGTTCTTC.